The 21 T cell receptor beta chains given below trace back to one sample, sequenced in a study of tumor T cells in aggressive B-cell lymphoma. Only in-frame clones appear in the TCRdb table, and some are missing; sequencing was by immunoSEQ multiplex PCR. The data hold 6,600 or so clones, with approximately 91% observed a single time. The specimen sequenced was tumor tissue. The receptors were sampled from an adult with diffuse large B cell lymphoma. Some clones in this sample may be carry-over from other donors' samples.

This clone has just a few counts. The V and J genes are TRBV4-1 and TRBJ2-7; D is ambiguous. Trimming shortened V by 3 bases and J by 3 bases, and 3 bases separated the two germline ends. The CDR3 length is 11 residues. CDR1 and CDR2 from the germline V gene are MGHRA and YSYEKL. The DNA of the CDR3 is TGCGCCAGCAGCCATAACTACGAGCAGTACTTC. This gives the protein CASSHNYEQYF.

This rearrangement joins TRBV6-1 to TRBJ2-1; TRBD2 aligns across 8 bases. CDR1 is MNHNS, CDR2 SASEGT, per germline. The CDR3 runs 15 residues. Trimming took 6 bases from V and 8 from J; bases not matched to a gene: 12. The CDR3 protein is CASSDSGSEGHEQFF. The DNA of the CDR3 is TGTGCCAGCAGCGACAGCGGGAGTGAGGGGCATGAGCAGTTCTTC.

The J gene is TRBJ2-7, the V gene TRBV2; D unresolved. Germline CDR1 and CDR2: SNHLY and FYNNEI. V was clipped by 3 bases and J by 2 bases, with 8 bases between them. CDR3 length: 13 residues. Here the CDR3 DNA reads TGTGCCAGCAGTGAGGCAACCCCCTACGAGCAGTACTTC. Encoded protein: CASSEATPYEQYF.

This chain uses TRBV6-6 with TRBJ1-1; no clear D gene. V was trimmed by 0 bases and J by 3 bases, leaving 11 bases between them. The CDR3 spans 15 residues. Germline CDR1 is MNHNY and CDR2 is SVGAGI (reference sequence). The CDR3 DNA reads as TGTGCCAGCAGTTACTCAGAGGGTTGGGACACTGAAGCTTTCTTT. Translating it yields CASSYSEGWDTEAFF.

The chain is built from TRBV29-1 and TRBJ1-1, with unresolved D. V lost 7 bases, J lost 2 bases, and 8 bases lay in between. Germline V lookup: CDR1 SQVTM, CDR2 ANQGSEA. CDR3 length equals 11 residues. The chain's CDR3 is CSGGENTEAFF. The CDR3 nucleotides are TGCAGCGGCGGGGAAAACACTGAAGCTTTCTTT.

The chain couples TRBV5-1 to TRBJ2-7; TRBD1 might be the D (6 bases). The V and J ends lost 4 bases and 3 bases respectively, with 17 bases between them. From germline, CDR1 is SGHRS and CDR2 YFSETQ. This CDR3 region has 15 residues. CDR3 in DNA: TGCGCCAGCAGCGTTTTTAGGACAGCTAACTACGAGCAGTACTTC. It codes for CASSVFRTANYEQYF.

The V and J genes are TRBV4-2 and TRBJ2-7, with 9 bases that match TRBD2. J gave up 2 bases and V 5 bases, and 13 bases lay outside the gene matches. Germline CDR1 LGHNA, CDR2 YNFKEQ. The CDR3 is 17 amino acids. The CDR3 DNA is TGTGCCAGCAGCAGACGATTTTCTAGCGGGGCGGCCTACGAGCAGTACTTC. Its protein is CASSRRFSSGAAYEQYF.

V gene TRBV7-3 combines with J gene TRBJ2-5; 9 nucleotides align to TRBD1. Germline assignment: CDR1 SGHTA and CDR2 FQGTGA. The CDR3 is 16 amino acids. V lost 5 bases, J lost 5 bases, and 12 bases stayed unmatched. The CDR3 is CASSLTGGRRGETQYF. CDR3 bases: TGTGCCAGCAGCCTTACAGGGGGCCGCAGAGGGGAGACCCAGTACTTC.

The rearrangement joins TRBV20-1 to TRBJ2-3; D is unclear. Trimming took 3 bases from V and 6 from J, leaving 7 bases between them. Germline V CDR1 and CDR2: DFQATT, SNEGSKA (reference sequence). The CDR3 extends over 11 amino acids. CDR3 bases: TGCAGTGCTAGTCGCGGCGATACGCAGTATTTT. This sequence encodes CSASRGDTQYF.

V and J are TRBV27 and TRBJ2-7; 9 bases match TRBD1. Germline trimming cut 8 bases from V and 4 bases from J; bases unmatched to any gene: 3. CDR1 is MNHEY, CDR2 SMNVEV, per germline (reference sequence). The CDR3 extends over 12 amino acids. CDR3 nucleotides: TGTGCCAGCGGGACAGGGTTTTACGAGCAGTACTTC. It translates to CASGTGFYEQYF.

This rearrangement joins TRBV7-6 to TRBJ2-7; 7 bases are a match to TRBD1. CDR1 is SGHVS and CDR2 is FNYEAQ in the germline V gene. The CDR3 length is 15 residues. V shed 4 bases, J shed 0 bases, and the junction held 6 bases outside the gene matches. For the CDR3, the DNA is TGTGCCAGCAGCTCAGAACAGGGGTCCTCCTACGAGCAGTACTTC. Its translation is CASSSEQGSSYEQYF.

J is TRBJ2-7 and V is TRBV18, with TRBD1 as a possible D gene (8 bases). Germline CDR1 and CDR2: KGHSH and LQKENI. This CDR3 spans 14 amino acids. Trimming removed 6 bases at V and 4 bases at J, with 16 bases between. In DNA, the CDR3 is TGTGCCAGCTCCAGCGGGACAGGCATATACGAGCAGTACTTC. This translates into CASSSGTGIYEQYF.

The CDR3 bases are TGCGCCAGCAGCTTGGCCTTCACTAGTCCCCATGTAACCGGGGAGCTGTTTTTT. Amino acids: CASSLAFTSPHVTGELFF. The J gene is TRBJ2-2, the V gene TRBV5-1, with D possibly matching TRBD2 (5 bases). CDR3 length: 18 residues. Germline CDR1 SGHRS, CDR2 YFSETQ. Trimming stripped 0 bases from V and 5 bases from J, with 20 bases between.

This chain's CDR3 is CASGTDQETQYF. The CDR3 nucleotides are TGTGCCAGCGGGACAGATCAAGAGACCCAGTACTTC. The V gene is TRBV15, the J gene TRBJ2-5; a weak D match, TRBD1 (7 bases). The CDR3 covers 12 residues. The germline gives CDR1 LNHNV, CDR2 YYDKDF (reference sequence). The germline V and J ends were trimmed by 10 bases and 2 bases, with 11 bases remaining between them.

The chain couples TRBV11-3 to TRBJ1-1; the match to TRBD1 covers 7 bases. Trimming cost V 5 bases and J 8 bases; bases outside gene matches: 5. Germline V gene sequence: CDR1 SGHNT, CDR2 YENEEA. This CDR3 has 12 residues. CDR3 coding DNA: TGTGCCAGCAGCCCCGACAGGGCCGAAGCTTTCTTT. It codes for CASSPDRAEAFF. The variable domain in full, with the rest retrieved from reference TRBV11-3 and TRBJ1-1, is EAGVVQSPRYKIIEKKQPVAFWCNPISGHNTLYWYLQNLGQGPELLIRYENEEAVDDSQLPKDRFSAERLKGVDSTLKIQPAELGDSAVYLCASSPDRAEAFFGQGTRLTVV.

J is TRBJ2-3 and V is TRBV15; D ambiguous. Trimming took 3 bases from V and 2 from J, leaving 9 bases between them. The length of the CDR3 is 14 residues. Germline CDR1 reads LNHNV; CDR2 reads YYDKDF (reference sequence). The CDR3 region has the DNA TGTGCCACCAGCAGGGTACTCTACACAGATACGCAGTATTTT. Translated: CATSRVLYTDTQYF.

The chain joins TRBV19 to TRBJ1-5, with D perhaps TRBD1 (5 bases). The CDR3 is made up of 14 amino acids. Germline values: CDR1 LNHDA, CDR2 SQIVND (reference sequence). Trimming left V 1 base short and J 1 base short, with 5 bases between. The CDR3 loop reads CASSIGQSNQPQHF. The DNA for the CDR3 is TGTGCCAGTAGTATAGGACAGAGCAATCAGCCCCAGCATTTT.

The rearrangement uses TRBV12-5 and TRBJ1-5; 8 positions match TRBD1. Germline lookup yields CDR1 LGHNT and CDR2 FRNRAP. The length of the CDR3 is 15 residues. Trimming cost V 6 bases and J 5 bases; bases outside gene matches: 9. The DNA of the CDR3 is TGTGCTAGTGGACTGACAGGGGATAGGGATCAGCCCCAGCATTTT. It codes for CASGLTGDRDQPQHF. Full variable domain (remainder filled in from reference TRBV12-5 and TRBJ1-5): DARVTQTPRHKVTEMGQEVTMRCQPILGHNTVFWYRQTMMQGLELLAYFRNRAPLDDSGMPKDRFSAEMPDATLATLKIQPSEPRDSAVYFCASGLTGDRDQPQHFGDGTRLSIL.

In the case of this clone: Other DNA sequences from this sample encode an identical CDR3 as well. The chain has TRBV5-1 and TRBJ2-1, with 8 nucleotides matching TRBD2. CDR3 size: 15 residues. Trimming removed 0 bases from V and 8 bases from J; junction bases left unmatched: 7. The germline CDR1 and CDR2 sequences are SGHRS and YFSETQ. The CDR3 reads CASSLEVAGLYEQFF. CDR3 coding DNA: TGCGCCAGCAGCTTGGAGGTAGCGGGGCTGTATGAGCAGTTCTTC. Full variable domain (remainder filled in from reference TRBV5-1 and TRBJ2-1): KAGVTQTPRYLIKTRGQQVTLSCSPISGHRSVSWYQQTPGQGLQFLFEYFSETQRNKGNFPGRFSGRQFSNSRSEMNVSTLELGDSALYLCASSLEVAGLYEQFFGPGTRLTVL.

The rearrangement links TRBV19 to TRBJ2-2, with 7 bases that match TRBD1. Germline V gene lookup returns CDR1 LNHDA and CDR2 SQIVND (reference sequence). V dropped 6 bases and J dropped 1; count of bases not matched to a gene: 5. The CDR3 sequence is 15 residues long. CDR3 DNA: TGTGCCAGTAGCGCCGGGACAGTGAACACCGGGGAGCTGTTTTTT. This translates into CASSAGTVNTGELFF. The full variable domain, with the rest looked up from reference TRBV19 and TRBJ2-2, is DGGITQSPKYLFRKEGQNVTLSCEQNLNHDAMYWYRQDPGQGLRLIYYSQIVNDFQKGDIAEGYSVSREKKESFPLTVTSAQKNPTAFYLCASSAGTVNTGELFFGEGSRLTVL.

This rearrangement joins TRBV9 to TRBJ2-5; TRBD2 is a possible D gene (6 bases). Per the germline V gene, CDR1 is SGDLS and CDR2 is YYNGEE. V dropped 4 bases and J dropped 4 bases, with 11 bases sitting between them. The length of the CDR3 is 13 residues. This CDR3 reads CASSLGGGETQYF. DNA of the CDR3: TGTGCCAGCAGCCTGGGAGGTGGAGAGACCCAGTACTTC.